This TCR beta chain was sequenced during a study of cytomegalovirus exposure and HLA in healthy donors. The PCR ran on 60 Vbeta and 13 Jbeta primers. Original handling: Counted up in a later analysis, unique TCR beta chains came to some 80 million, with 9.5 million to 13 million shared. This table comes from immunoSEQ multiplex PCR, and its TCRdb copy is limited to in-frame clones, with some not included. V and J calls and clone size are those listed in that table; D and trimming were worked out from the DNA. The sample records some 78,000 clones, approximately 77% being singletons. Study-level results: Sequencing likely produced, as an artifact, a cluster of highly shared sequence variants.

Concerning this clone: Its antigen is not identified.

The CDR3 runs to 15 residues. The germline V gene has CDR1 MNHEY and CDR2 SMNVEV (reference sequence). V was cut by 4 bases and J by 1 base, with 13 bases left in between. This TCR derives from a woman aged 40 to 50 in good health and CMV-seropositive. The sample was PBMCs. This chain joins TRBV27 and TRBJ1-1; D possibly corresponds to TRBD1 (5 bases). CDR3 bases: TGTGCCAGCAGTTCGGACACGGACAAGAACACTGAAGCTTTCTTT. Translated: CASSSDTDKNTEAFF.